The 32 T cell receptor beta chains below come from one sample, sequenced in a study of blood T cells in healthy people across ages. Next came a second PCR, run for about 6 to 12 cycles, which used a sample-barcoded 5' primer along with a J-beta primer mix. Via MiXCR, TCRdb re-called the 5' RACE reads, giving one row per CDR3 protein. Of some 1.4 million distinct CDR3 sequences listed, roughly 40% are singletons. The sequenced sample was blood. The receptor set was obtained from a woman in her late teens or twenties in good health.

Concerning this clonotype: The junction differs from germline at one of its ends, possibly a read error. The CDR3 loop is CPSSQRGGADYGYTF. The CDR3, as DNA: TGCCCCAGCAGCCAAAGAGGGGGCGCGGACTATGGCTACACCTTC. The V gene is TRBV5-1, the J gene TRBJ1-2; 7 bases are shared with TRBD1. In germline, CDR1 is SGHRS, CDR2 YFSETQ. The CDR3 has 15 amino acids.

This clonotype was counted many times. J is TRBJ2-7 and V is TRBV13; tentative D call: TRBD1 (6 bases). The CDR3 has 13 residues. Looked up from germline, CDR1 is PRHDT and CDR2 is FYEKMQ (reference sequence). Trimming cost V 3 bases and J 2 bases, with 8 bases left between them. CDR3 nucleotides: TGTGCCAGCAGCTTCCAGGGGACCTACGAGCAGTACTTC. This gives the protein CASSFQGTYEQYF.

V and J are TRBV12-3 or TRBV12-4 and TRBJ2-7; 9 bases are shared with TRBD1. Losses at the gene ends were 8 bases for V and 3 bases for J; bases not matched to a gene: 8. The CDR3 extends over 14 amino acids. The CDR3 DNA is TGTGCCAGCCGTCAGGGACAGGGCCTCTACGAGCAGTACTTC. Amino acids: CASRQGQGLYEQYF.

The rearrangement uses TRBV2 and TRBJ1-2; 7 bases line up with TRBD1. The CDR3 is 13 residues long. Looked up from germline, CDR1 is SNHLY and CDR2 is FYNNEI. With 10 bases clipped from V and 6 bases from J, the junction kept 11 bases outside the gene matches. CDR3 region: CATQETGYHGYTF. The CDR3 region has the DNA TGTGCCACCCAAGAGACAGGGTATCATGGCTACACCTTC.

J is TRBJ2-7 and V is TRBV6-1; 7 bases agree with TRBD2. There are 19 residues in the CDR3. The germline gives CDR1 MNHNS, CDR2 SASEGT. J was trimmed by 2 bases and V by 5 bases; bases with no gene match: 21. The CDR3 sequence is CASSTGGRSPYTGAYEQYF. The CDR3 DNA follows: TGTGCCAGCAGTACCGGGGGGAGGAGTCCTTATACCGGGGCCTACGAGCAGTACTTC.

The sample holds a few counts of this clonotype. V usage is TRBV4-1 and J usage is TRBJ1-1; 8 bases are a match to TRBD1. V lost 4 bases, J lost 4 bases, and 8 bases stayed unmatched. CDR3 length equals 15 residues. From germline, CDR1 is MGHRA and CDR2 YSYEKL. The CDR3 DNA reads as TGCGCCAGCAGCCTAAACGGACAGGGCGGCACTGAAGCTTTCTTT. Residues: CASSLNGQGGTEAFF.

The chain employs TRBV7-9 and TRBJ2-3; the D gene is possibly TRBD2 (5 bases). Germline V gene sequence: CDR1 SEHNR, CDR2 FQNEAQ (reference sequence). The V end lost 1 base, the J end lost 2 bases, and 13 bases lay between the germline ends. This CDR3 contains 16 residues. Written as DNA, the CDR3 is TGTGCCAGCAGCTTAGAGCGGAGCCCCCCCACAGATACGCAGTATTTT. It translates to CASSLERSPPTDTQYF. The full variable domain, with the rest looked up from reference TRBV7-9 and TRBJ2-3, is DTGVSQNPRHKITKRGQNVTFRCDPISEHNRLYWYRQTLGQGPEFLTYFQNEAQLEKSRLLSDRFSAERPKGSFSTLEIQRTEQGDSAMYLCASSLERSPPTDTQYFGPGTRLTVL.

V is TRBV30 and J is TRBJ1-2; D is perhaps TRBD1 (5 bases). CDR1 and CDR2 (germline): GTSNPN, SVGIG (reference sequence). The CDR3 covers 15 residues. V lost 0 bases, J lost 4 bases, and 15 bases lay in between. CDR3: CAWSVWGRDPYGYTF. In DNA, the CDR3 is TGTGCCTGGAGTGTTTGGGGCAGGGACCCCTATGGCTACACCTTC.

The CDR3 loop is CASSQAGVSPMYF. DNA for the CDR3: TGTGCCAGCAGCCAAGCTGGGGTTTCACCGATGTACTTC. This chain uses TRBV3-1 with TRBJ2-7; D gene ambiguous. V was clipped by 1 base and J by 12 bases, with 16 bases between them. Germline lookup yields CDR1 LGHDT and CDR2 YNNKEL (reference sequence). The CDR3 consists of 13 residues.

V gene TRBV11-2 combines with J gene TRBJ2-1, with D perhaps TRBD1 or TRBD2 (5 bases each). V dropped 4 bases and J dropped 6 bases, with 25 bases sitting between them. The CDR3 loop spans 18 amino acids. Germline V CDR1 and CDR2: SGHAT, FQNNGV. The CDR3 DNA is TGTGCCAGCAGCTCAACAACCCTCTTGGGGGATATCCCCAATGAGCAGTTCTTC. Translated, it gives CASSSTTLLGDIPNEQFF.

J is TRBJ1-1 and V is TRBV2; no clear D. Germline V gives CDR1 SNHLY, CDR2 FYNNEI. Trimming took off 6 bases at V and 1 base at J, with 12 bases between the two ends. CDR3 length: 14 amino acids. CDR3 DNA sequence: TGTGCCAGCAGGACCGGGCCCCAGAACACTGAAGCTTTCTTT. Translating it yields CASRTGPQNTEAFF.

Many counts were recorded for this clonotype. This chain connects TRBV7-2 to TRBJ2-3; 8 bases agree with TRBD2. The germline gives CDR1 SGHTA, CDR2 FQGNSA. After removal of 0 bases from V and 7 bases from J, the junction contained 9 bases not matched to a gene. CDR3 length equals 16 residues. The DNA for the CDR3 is TGTGCCAGCAGCTTAGCCTTTGGTACTAGCGGACATACGCAGTATTTT. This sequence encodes CASSLAFGTSGHTQYF.

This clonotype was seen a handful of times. CDR3 in amino acids: CASSLEGWGGYNEQFF. The CDR3 bases are TGTGCCAGCAGCTTAGAAGGGTGGGGGGGGTACAATGAGCAGTTCTTC. The J gene is TRBJ2-1, the V gene TRBV7-2; 7 bases match TRBD2. V shed 1 base and J 4 bases; nucleotides not matched to a gene: 7. The germline V gene encodes CDR1 SGHTA and CDR2 FQGNSA. The CDR3 is 16 amino acids.

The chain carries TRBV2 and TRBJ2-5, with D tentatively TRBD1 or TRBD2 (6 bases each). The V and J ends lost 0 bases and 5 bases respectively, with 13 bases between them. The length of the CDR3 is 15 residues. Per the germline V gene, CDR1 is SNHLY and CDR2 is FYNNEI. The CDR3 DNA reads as TGTGCCAGCAGTGAAGCGTTGGAGGGGGAGGAGACCCAGTACTTC. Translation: CASSEALEGEETQYF.

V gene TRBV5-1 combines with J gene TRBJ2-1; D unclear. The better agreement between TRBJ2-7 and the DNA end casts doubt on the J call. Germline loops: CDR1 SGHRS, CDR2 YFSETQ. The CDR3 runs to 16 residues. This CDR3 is CASSMMTRSSYNEQYF. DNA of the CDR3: TGCGCCAGCAGCATGATGACACGCAGCTCCTACAATGAGCAGTACTTC.

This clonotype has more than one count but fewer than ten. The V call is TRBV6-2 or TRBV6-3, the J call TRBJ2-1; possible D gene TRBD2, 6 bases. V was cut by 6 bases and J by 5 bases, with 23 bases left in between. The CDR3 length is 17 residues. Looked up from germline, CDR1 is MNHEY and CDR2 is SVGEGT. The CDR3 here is CASRPRRGFRLHNEQFF. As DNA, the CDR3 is TGTGCCAGCAGGCCCCGGAGGGGATTCCGTCTCCACAATGAGCAGTTCTTC.

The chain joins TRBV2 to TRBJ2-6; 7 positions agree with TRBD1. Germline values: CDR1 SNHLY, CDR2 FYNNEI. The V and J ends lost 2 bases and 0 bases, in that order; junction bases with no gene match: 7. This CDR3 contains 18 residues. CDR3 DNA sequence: TGTGCCAGCAGTGAATTGAACAGGGGAAACTCTGGGGCCAACGTCCTGACTTTC. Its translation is CASSELNRGNSGANVLTF.

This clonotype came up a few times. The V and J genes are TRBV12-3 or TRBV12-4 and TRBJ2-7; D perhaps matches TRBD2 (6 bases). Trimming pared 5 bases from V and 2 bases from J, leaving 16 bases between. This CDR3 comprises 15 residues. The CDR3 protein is CASSGTWAETYEQYF. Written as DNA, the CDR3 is TGTGCCAGCAGTGGGACTTGGGCCGAGACCTACGAGCAGTACTTC.

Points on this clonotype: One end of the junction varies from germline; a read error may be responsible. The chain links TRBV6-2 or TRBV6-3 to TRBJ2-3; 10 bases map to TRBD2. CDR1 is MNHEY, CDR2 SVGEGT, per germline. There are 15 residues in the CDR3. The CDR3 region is CASSPSGRAPDMQYF. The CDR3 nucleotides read TGTGCCAGCAGTCCAAGCGGGAGGGCCCCAGATATGCAGTATTTT.

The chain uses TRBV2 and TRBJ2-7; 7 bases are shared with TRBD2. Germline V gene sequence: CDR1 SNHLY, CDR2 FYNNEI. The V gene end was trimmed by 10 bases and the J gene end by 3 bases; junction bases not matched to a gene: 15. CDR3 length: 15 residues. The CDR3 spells CATRVLGREYYEQYF. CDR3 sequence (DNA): TGTGCCACCAGGGTCCTGGGGCGGGAGTACTACGAGCAGTACTTC.

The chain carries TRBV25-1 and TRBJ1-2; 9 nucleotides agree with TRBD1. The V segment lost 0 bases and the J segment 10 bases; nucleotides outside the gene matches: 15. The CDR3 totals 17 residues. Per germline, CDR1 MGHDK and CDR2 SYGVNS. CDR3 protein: CASSEYSSKGQGRHYTF. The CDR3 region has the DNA TGTGCCAGCAGTGAATATTCCTCTAAGGGACAGGGAAGACACTACACCTTC.

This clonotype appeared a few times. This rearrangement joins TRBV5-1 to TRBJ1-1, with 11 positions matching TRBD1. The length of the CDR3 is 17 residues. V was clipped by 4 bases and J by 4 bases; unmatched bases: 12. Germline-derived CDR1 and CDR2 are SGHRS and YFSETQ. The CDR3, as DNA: TGCGCCAGCAGCCTAGCCGGGACAGGGGGACCCCCCACTGAAGCTTTCTTT. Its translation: CASSLAGTGGPPTEAFF. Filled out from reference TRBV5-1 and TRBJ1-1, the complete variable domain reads KAGVTQTPRYLIKTRGQQVTLSCSPISGHRSVSWYQQTPGQGLQFLFEYFSETQRNKGNFPGRFSGRQFSNSRSEMNVSTLELGDSALYLCASSLAGTGGPPTEAFFGQGTRLTVV.

The CDR3 DNA follows: TGCGCCAGCAGCCAAGATTGGACTCCCAACACCGGCTATAATTCACCCCTCCACTTT. This sequence encodes CASSQDWTPNTGYNSPLHF. The V and J genes are TRBV4-1 and TRBJ1-6; unclear D gene. Looked up from germline, CDR1 is MGHRA and CDR2 is YSYEKL. Trimming pared 0 bases from V and 3 bases from J, leaving 18 bases between. The CDR3 runs 19 residues.

CDR3 amino acids: CASSYTQGTPYGYTF. CDR3 DNA: TGTGCCAGCAGTTACACCCAGGGAACTCCATATGGCTACACCTTC. The chain combines TRBV6-5 with TRBJ1-2; D is possibly TRBD1 (5 bases). This CDR3 has 15 amino acids. Trimming took off 2 bases at V and 5 bases at J, with 15 bases between the two ends. From germline, CDR1 is MNHEY and CDR2 SVGAGI.

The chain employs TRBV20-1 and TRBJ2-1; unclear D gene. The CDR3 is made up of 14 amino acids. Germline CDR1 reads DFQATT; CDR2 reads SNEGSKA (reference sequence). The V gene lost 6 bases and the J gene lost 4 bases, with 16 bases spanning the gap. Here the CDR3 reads CSAGDELGYNEQFF. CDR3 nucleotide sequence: TGCAGTGCCGGCGATGAGCTAGGGTACAATGAGCAGTTCTTC.

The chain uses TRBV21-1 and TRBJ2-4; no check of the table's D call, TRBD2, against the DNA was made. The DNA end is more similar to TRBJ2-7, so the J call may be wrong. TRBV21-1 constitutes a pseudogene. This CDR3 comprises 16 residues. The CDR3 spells CASSKGSGPPFYEQYF. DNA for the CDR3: TGTGCCAGCAGCAAAGGTTCCGGACCTCCCTTCTACGAGCAGTACTTC.

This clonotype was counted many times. CDR3 bases: TGTGCCAGCAGGGCCAACAGCGGGAGGGCCCATGAGCAGTTCTTC. This sequence encodes CASRANSGRAHEQFF. V gene TRBV2 combines with J gene TRBJ2-1, with 10 nucleotides matching TRBD2. The CDR3 runs 15 residues. The V segment lost 6 bases and the J segment 8 bases; nucleotides outside the gene matches: 10. The germline V gene has CDR1 SNHLY and CDR2 FYNNEI.

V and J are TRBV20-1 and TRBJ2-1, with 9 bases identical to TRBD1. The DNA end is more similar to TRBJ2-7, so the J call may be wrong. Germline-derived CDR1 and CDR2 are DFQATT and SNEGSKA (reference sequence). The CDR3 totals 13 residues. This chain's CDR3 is CSAEGTGRGEQYF. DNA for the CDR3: TGCAGTGCAGAAGGGACAGGGAGAGGGGAGCAGTACTTC.

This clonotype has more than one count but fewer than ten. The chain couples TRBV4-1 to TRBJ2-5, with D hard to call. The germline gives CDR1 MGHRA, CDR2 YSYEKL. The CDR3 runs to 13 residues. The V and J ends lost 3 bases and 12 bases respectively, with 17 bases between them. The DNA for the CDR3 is TGCGCCAGCAGCCAGGCCAGACGCCACCCGGAGTACTTC. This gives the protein CASSQARRHPEYF.

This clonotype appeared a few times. CDR3 amino acids: CASSAPALLTYEQYF. The CDR3 DNA reads as TGTGCCAGCAGCGCCCCCGCTCTACTCACCTACGAGCAGTACTTC. The rearrangement joins TRBV14 to TRBJ2-7; D is ambiguous. V gave up 5 bases and J gave up 2 bases, with 16 bases separating them. This CDR3 is built from 15 residues. The germline V gene encodes CDR1 SGHDN and CDR2 FVKESK.

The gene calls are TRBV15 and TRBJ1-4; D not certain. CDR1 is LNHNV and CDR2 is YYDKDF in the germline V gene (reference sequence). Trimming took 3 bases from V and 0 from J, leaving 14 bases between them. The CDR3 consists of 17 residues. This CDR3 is CATSSPSRGTTNEKLFF. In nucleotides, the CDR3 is TGTGCCACCAGCAGTCCCAGCAGAGGCACAACTAATGAAAAACTGTTTTTT.

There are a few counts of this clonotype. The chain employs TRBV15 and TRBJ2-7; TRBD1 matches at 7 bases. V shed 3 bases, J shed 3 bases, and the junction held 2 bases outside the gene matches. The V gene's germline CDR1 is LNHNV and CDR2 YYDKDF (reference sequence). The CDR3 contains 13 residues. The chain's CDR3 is CATSSDRDYEQYF. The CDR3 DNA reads TGTGCCACCAGCAGCGACAGGGACTACGAGCAGTACTTC.